Each of the 21 T cell receptor beta chains below was sequenced from the same sample in a study of CXCR3-negative and CXCR3-positive naive CD8 T cells (dated by TCRdb to between 2018 and 2020). For these TCRs, the target antigens are not known. The sequencer listed for this sample is NextSeq 550. The Human TCR Profiling Kit (MiLaboratory) was used to prepare UMI-labeled 5' RACE TRB cDNA libraries. TCRdb reprocessed the reads and provides one entry for every CDR3 protein sequence; no DNA is given. The sample's table lists a count of under 90,000 distinct CDR3 sequences. 0.62% of the sample rests with the top ten. The paper's findings and limits, for the study overall: TRB CDR3s from CXCR3-positive naive cells showed higher hydrophobicity (lower Kidera factor 4), lower energy, and higher strength and volume indices than CXCR3-negative naive cells.

The sample comprised naive CXCR3+ CD8+ T cells from blood. What this sample's cell subset or site label stands for: CD45RO-CCR7+CD27+CD95- naive CD8+ T cells expressing CXCR3 (TNR3+). The origin of the receptors is a human donor in good health. Some clones in this sample may be carry-over from other donors' samples.

This chain uses TRBV28 with TRBJ1-2; lacking DNA, the TRBD1 call made by TCRdb goes unchecked. From germline, CDR1 is MDHEN and CDR2 SYDVKM. The CDR3 has 15 amino acids. CDR3 amino acids: CASESREQGTGGYTF.

The genes are TRBV20-1 and TRBJ2-1; the TCRdb D gene call, TRBD2, has no DNA to confirm it. The CDR3 spans 14 residues. Germline V gene lookup returns CDR1 DFQATT and CDR2 SNEGSKA (reference sequence). The CDR3 spells CSAPSLGRGDEQFF.

The rearrangement uses TRBV7-9 and TRBJ2-1; TCRdb lists TRBD1, though no DNA is available to test this call. This CDR3 is built from 15 residues. Germline V gene sequence: CDR1 SEHNR, CDR2 FQNEAQ (reference sequence). The chain's CDR3 is CASNQPGQQNNEQFF.

The chain joins TRBV29-1 to TRBJ2-7; TCRdb's D call, TRBD1, is unchecked because there is no DNA. The germline V gene has CDR1 SQVTM and CDR2 ANQGSEA. The CDR3 sequence is 14 residues long. CDR3 sequence: CSVEDYPSSYEQYF.

V usage is TRBV14 and J usage is TRBJ2-3; the D call of TRBD2 rests on TCRdb alone, since no DNA is present to check it. CDR3 length: 18 residues. Germline-derived CDR1 and CDR2 are SGHDN and FVKESK. The CDR3 here is CASSSRGVAGGSADTQYF.

J is TRBJ1-2 and V is TRBV28; TCRdb indicates TRBD1, and absent DNA this call remains unverified. Germline V gene sequence: CDR1 MDHEN, CDR2 SYDVKM. The CDR3 runs to 17 residues. CDR3 residues: CASSSRNWTGGNYGYTF.

The chain joins TRBV29-1 to TRBJ2-2; TCRdb calls TRBD1, which cannot be checked without DNA. This CDR3 spans 13 amino acids. Germline V CDR1 and CDR2: SQVTM, ANQGSEA. CDR3: CSVAGQNTGELFF.

V gene TRBV11-2 combines with J gene TRBJ2-3; TCRdb indicates TRBD1, and absent DNA this call remains unverified. CDR1 is SGHAT, CDR2 FQNNGV, per germline. CDR3 size: 15 residues. CDR3 region: CASTAWGGNTDTQYF.

The CDR3 sequence is CASSMLAGATGELFF. This chain joins TRBV19 and TRBJ2-2; TCRdb's assignment of TRBD2 cannot be checked, as there is no DNA. Germline CDR1 and CDR2: LNHDA and SQIVND (reference sequence). The CDR3 consists of 15 residues.

This chain joins TRBV5-1 and TRBJ2-5; checking the TCRdb D call of TRBD2 is not possible without DNA. Germline CDR1 is SGHRS and CDR2 is YFSETQ. This CDR3 contains 17 residues. CDR3: CASSLLLAGKYQETQYF.

The rearrangement joins TRBV10-3 to TRBJ2-1. This CDR3 has 14 residues. Germline V CDR1 and CDR2: ENHRY, SYGVKD. CDR3 residues: CAIRTDITYNEQFF.

CDR3 in amino acids: CASTPAGTFYEAFF. This sequence joins TRBV28 and TRBJ1-1; the D call of TRBD1 rests on TCRdb alone, since no DNA is present to check it. CDR3 length equals 14 residues. In germline, CDR1 is MDHEN, CDR2 SYDVKM.

This chain connects TRBV7-9 to TRBJ1-2. The V gene's germline CDR1 is SEHNR and CDR2 FQNEAQ (reference sequence). This CDR3 has 13 amino acids. The CDR3 sequence is CASSPTTLNGYTF.

The chain joins TRBV18 to TRBJ2-7; the TCRdb D gene call, TRBD1, has no DNA to confirm it. CDR1 and CDR2 from the germline V gene are KGHSH and LQKENI. The CDR3 is made up of 13 amino acids. CDR3 residues: CASSQGTGGEQYF.

The chain has TRBV29-1 and TRBJ2-3. Germline V gene sequence: CDR1 SQVTM, CDR2 ANQGSEA. This CDR3 spans 13 amino acids. The CDR3 is CSVEVLHTDTQYF.

This chain connects TRBV15 to TRBJ1-5. The CDR3 covers 16 residues. Looked up from germline, CDR1 is LNHNV and CDR2 is YYDKDF (reference sequence). The CDR3 is CATSRDRSFSNQPQHF.

CDR3 amino acids: CASSLGTGAGIQYF. The V gene is TRBV5-6, the J gene TRBJ2-4; there is no DNA to check the TCRdb D call of TRBD1. Germline loops: CDR1 SGHDT, CDR2 YYEEEE. This CDR3 has 14 amino acids.

V and J are TRBV28 and TRBJ1-1; TCRdb's D gene call, TRBD1, goes unchecked for lack of DNA. Germline-derived CDR1 and CDR2 are MDHEN and SYDVKM. The CDR3 has 14 amino acids. CDR3 protein: CASSWDRGWTEAFF.

The rearrangement joins TRBV4-3 to TRBJ2-1; TCRdb's D gene call, TRBD1, goes unchecked for lack of DNA. CDR3 size: 16 residues. Germline CDR1 LGHNA, CDR2 YSLEER. The CDR3 region is CASSQERTGGVDEQFF.

The chain combines TRBV24-1 with TRBJ1-1; TCRdb gives TRBD1 as the D gene, but with no DNA this cannot be confirmed. The CDR3 extends over 14 amino acids. Germline V gene sequence: CDR1 KGHDR, CDR2 SFDVKD. The CDR3 here is CATSDETGLTEAFF.

The chain combines TRBV20-1 with TRBJ2-2; the D call from TCRdb, TRBD2, cannot be confirmed without DNA. The germline V gene has CDR1 DFQATT and CDR2 SNEGSKA (reference sequence). This CDR3 is built from 14 residues. CDR3 in amino acids: CSAPGRGNTGELFF.